These 29 T cell receptor beta chains share one sample of origin, sequenced in a study of blood T cell repertoires in COVID-19. Only in-frame clones appear in the TCRdb table, and some are missing; sequencing was by immunoSEQ multiplex PCR. This table has about 100,000 clones, 80% to 90% appearing once. What was sequenced was peripheral blood. The receptors were sampled from a man of 80 years or more with acute or convalescent COVID-19.

The rearrangement uses TRBV30 and TRBJ2-3, with 8 bases identical to TRBD2. With V trimmed by 2 bases and J by 4 bases, 5 bases remained unmatched. The germline V gene has CDR1 GTSNPN and CDR2 SVGIG (reference sequence). This CDR3 has 14 residues. CDR3 sequence reads: CAWSSGREADTQYF. In DNA, the CDR3 is TGTGCCTGGAGTAGCGGGAGAGAGGCAGATACGCAGTATTTT.

V is TRBV19 and J is TRBJ1-2; D is possibly TRBD1 (6 bases). This CDR3 has 13 residues. Germline V gene lookup returns CDR1 LNHDA and CDR2 SQIVND (reference sequence). The V end lost 6 bases, the J end lost 4 bases, and 12 bases lay between the germline ends. CDR3: CASSLTGTYGYTF. CDR3 nucleotides: TGTGCCAGTAGCCTAACAGGGACCTATGGCTACACCTTC. Full variable domain (outside the CDR3, taken from reference TRBV19 and TRBJ1-2): DGGITQSPKYLFRKEGQNVTLSCEQNLNHDAMYWYRQDPGQGLRLIYYSQIVNDFQKGDIAEGYSVSREKKESFPLTVTSAQKNPTAFYLCASSLTGTYGYTFGSGTRLTVV.

V is TRBV19 and J is TRBJ1-2; a weak D match, TRBD1 (5 bases). Germline assignment: CDR1 LNHDA and CDR2 SQIVND (reference sequence). This CDR3 comprises 13 residues. V was clipped by 3 bases and J by 4 bases, with 9 bases between them. This CDR3 is CASSIRGIYGYTF. CDR3 nucleotides: TGTGCCAGTAGTATTCGGGGGATCTATGGCTACACCTTC.

This chain uses TRBV3-1 (or the pseudogene TRBV3-2) with TRBJ2-7, with TRBD2 identical over 8 bases. CDR3 length: 13 residues. The germline V gene has CDR1 LGHDT and CDR2 YNNKEL (reference sequence). Unmatched junction bases numbered 9, after V lost 8 bases and J lost 6 bases. The CDR3 protein is CASRNRAGGEQYF. The DNA for the CDR3 is TGTGCCAGCCGCAACAGGGCGGGGGGCGAGCAGTACTTC.

The count of this clone is one. This chain links TRBV5-1 with TRBJ2-5, with 8 nucleotides matching TRBD2. Trimming took 2 bases from V and 1 from J; bases not matched to a gene: 4. Germline CDR1 is SGHRS and CDR2 is YFSETQ. The CDR3 sequence is 15 residues long. The DNA of the CDR3 is TGCGCCAGCAGCTTATTCGGACTAGCCCAAGAGACCCAGTACTTC. It is translated as CASSLFGLAQETQYF. Using reference TRBV5-1 and TRBJ2-5 for the parts outside the CDR3, the full variable domain is KAGVTQTPRYLIKTRGQQVTLSCSPISGHRSVSWYQQTPGQGLQFLFEYFSETQRNKGNFPGRFSGRQFSNSRSEMNVSTLELGDSALYLCASSLFGLAQETQYFGPGTRLLVL.

The J gene is TRBJ1-5, the V gene TRBV27, with D perhaps matching TRBD1 (6 bases). This CDR3 has 16 residues. V gave up 3 bases and J gave up 2 bases, with 14 bases separating them. Germline CDR1 MNHEY, CDR2 SMNVEV (reference sequence). CDR3 protein: CASSFRQDARNQPQHF. CDR3 DNA sequence: TGTGCCAGCAGTTTTCGACAGGACGCTCGCAATCAGCCCCAGCATTTT.

In its sample, this clone was seen a few times. The genes are TRBV19 and TRBJ2-1, with 7 bases fitting TRBD2. The CDR3 covers 15 residues. V lost 3 bases and J lost 3; bases outside the gene matches: 5. Germline CDR1 and CDR2: LNHDA and SQIVND (reference sequence). CDR3: CASSMGGPVYNEQFF. The CDR3 DNA is TGTGCCAGTAGTATGGGAGGGCCGGTCTACAATGAGCAGTTCTTC.

J is TRBJ2-5 and V is TRBV7-2; TRBD2 matches 12 bases. The ends lost 1 base at V and 4 bases at J; junction bases unmatched: 7. Germline CDR1 is SGHTA and CDR2 is FQGNSA. This CDR3 is built from 17 residues. This chain's CDR3 is CASSLGQLAGGRETQYF. The CDR3, as DNA: TGTGCCAGCAGCTTAGGGCAACTAGCGGGAGGTAGAGAGACCCAGTACTTC.

J is TRBJ2-1 and V is TRBV20-1; D is perhaps TRBD2 (6 bases). The germline V gene encodes CDR1 DFQATT and CDR2 SNEGSKA (reference sequence). Trimming pared 5 bases from V and 12 bases from J, leaving 14 bases between. This CDR3 is 11 amino acids long. CDR3 sequence reads: CSALAAPRQFF. The CDR3 DNA follows: TGCAGTGCTTTAGCGGCACCGAGGCAGTTCTTC.

J is TRBJ2-5 and V is TRBV18, with a possible D match to TRBD1 (6 bases). Germline V gene lookup returns CDR1 KGHSH and CDR2 LQKENI. Trimming left V 3 bases short and J 5 bases short, with 16 bases between. The CDR3 is 15 amino acids. In DNA, the CDR3 is TGTGCCAGCTCACCGCCCTGGGGGACACAGGAGACCCAGTACTTC. Protein product: CASSPPWGTQETQYF.

This chain uses TRBV6-2 or TRBV6-3 with TRBJ1-1; 9 bases line up with TRBD1. V was pared by 6 bases and J by 1 base, with 15 bases of the junction left unmatched. This CDR3 spans 18 amino acids. Per germline, CDR1 MNHEY and CDR2 SVGEGT. As DNA, the CDR3 is TGTGCCAGCAGCCGAACGCCGGGACAGGGTCGTGGGAACACTGAAGCTTTCTTT. It specifies CASSRTPGQGRGNTEAFF.

In this sample, this clone turned up a few times. This sequence joins TRBV10-3 and TRBJ2-1, with 7 bases matching TRBD2. Germline CDR1 ENHRY, CDR2 SYGVKD. This CDR3 is built from 13 residues. V lost 11 bases and J lost 3; bases outside the gene matches: 7. The CDR3 protein is CAAAGGGYNEQFF. In DNA form, the CDR3 reads TGTGCCGCGGCAGGCGGGGGCTACAATGAGCAGTTCTTC.

The V and J genes are TRBV28 and TRBJ2-7; tentative D call: TRBD2 (6 bases). The CDR3 length is 12 residues. Trimming removed 8 bases at V and 5 bases at J, with 13 bases between. Germline CDR1 and CDR2: MDHEN and SYDVKM. CDR3 residues: CASRPGRNEQYF. As DNA, the CDR3 is TGTGCCAGCCGCCCGGGGAGGAACGAGCAGTACTTC.

The V and J genes are TRBV7-3 and TRBJ2-2; 14 nucleotides line up with TRBD2. The V gene end was trimmed by 6 bases and the J gene end by 5 bases; junction bases not matched to a gene: 11. Germline V lookup: CDR1 SGHTA, CDR2 FQGTGA. This CDR3 contains 18 residues. CDR3 in amino acids: CASSRTGTSGRETGELFF. DNA for the CDR3: TGTGCCAGCAGTCGGACCGGGACTAGCGGGAGAGAAACCGGGGAGCTGTTTTTT. Full variable domain (missing parts from reference TRBV7-3 and TRBJ2-2): GAGVSQTPSNKVTEKGKYVELRCDPISGHTALYWYRQSLGQGPEFLIYFQGTGAADDSGLPNDRFFAVRPEGSVSTLKIQRTERGDSAVYLCASSRTGTSGRETGELFFGEGSRLTVL.

The J gene is TRBJ1-3, the V gene TRBV19; D remains ambiguous. The CDR3 sequence is 16 residues long. Germline V gives CDR1 LNHDA, CDR2 SQIVND (reference sequence). V was trimmed by 2 bases and J by 0 bases, leaving 11 bases between them. The CDR3 coding sequence is TGTGCCAGTAGTATAAGAGGCTCGAGCTCTGGAAACACCATATATTTT. Translated, it gives CASSIRGSSSGNTIYF.

The gene calls are TRBV29-1 and TRBJ2-3; D may be TRBD2 (6 bases). V was pared by 3 bases and J by 2 bases, with 9 bases between. Germline V CDR1 and CDR2: SQVTM, ANQGSEA. The CDR3 is 13 residues long. The CDR3 sequence is CSVEGGATDTQYF. The CDR3 DNA reads TGCAGCGTTGAGGGCGGGGCCACAGATACGCAGTATTTT.

This chain uses TRBV12-3 or TRBV12-4 with TRBJ2-2, with TRBD1 as a possible D gene (6 bases). This CDR3 has 13 amino acids. V dropped 6 bases and J dropped 6 bases, with 11 bases sitting between them. The DNA of the CDR3 is TGTGCCAGCAGAACTACAGGGCCCGGGGAGCTGTTTTTT. It encodes CASRTTGPGELFF.

This chain joins TRBV5-1 and TRBJ2-5, with TRBD2 matching over 10 bases. The CDR3 sequence is 15 residues long. Germline-derived CDR1 and CDR2 are SGHRS and YFSETQ. The trim removed 4 bases at V and 2 bases at J, leaving 5 bases unmatched. CDR3 nucleotides: TGCGCCAGCAGCCAAGGACTAGCGGTACAAGAGACCCAGTACTTC. Protein sequence: CASSQGLAVQETQYF.

V usage is TRBV5-6 and J usage is TRBJ2-3; 11 nucleotides line up with TRBD2. Germline lookup yields CDR1 SGHDT and CDR2 YYEEEE. The CDR3 is 17 residues long. The trim removed 4 bases at V and 6 bases at J, leaving 13 bases unmatched. The chain's CDR3 is CASSRHTGLAAADTQYF. The CDR3 DNA reads as TGTGCCAGCAGCCGACACACGGGACTAGCGGCCGCGGATACGCAGTATTTT.

The chain combines TRBV5-1 with TRBJ2-4, with 10 bases matching TRBD1. The length of the CDR3 is 16 residues. The trim removed 3 bases at V and 0 bases at J, leaving 3 bases unmatched. In germline, CDR1 is SGHRS, CDR2 YFSETQ. CDR3 bases: TGCGCCAGCAGCTCCGGGACAGGGGAAGCCAAAAACATTCAGTACTTC. As protein: CASSSGTGEAKNIQYF.

The chain carries TRBV21-1 and TRBJ2-1; the D call TRBD1 from the table was never checked on the DNA. TRBV21-1 is a pseudogene segment. The CDR3 is 17 residues long. The CDR3 DNA reads TGTGCCAGCAGCAGTGGTCCCAGGGGGAAACCCTACAATGAGCAGTTCTTC. Translation: CASSSGPRGKPYNEQFF.

This chain uses TRBV5-1 with TRBJ2-3, with 9 nucleotides matching TRBD2. The CDR3 runs 17 residues. Germline loops: CDR1 SGHRS, CDR2 YFSETQ. The junction had 14 bases not matched to a gene; V was cut back by 4 bases and J by 5 bases. The CDR3 nucleotides read TGCGCCAGCAGCATAGGTTCTAGCGGGACCCGAGGAGATACGCAGTATTTT. As protein: CASSIGSSGTRGDTQYF.

The count of this clone is one. The chain couples TRBV2 to TRBJ2-3, with 7 bases matching TRBD2. CDR3 size: 15 residues. J was trimmed by 2 bases and V by 11 bases; bases with no gene match: 13. Germline CDR1 reads SNHLY; CDR2 reads FYNNEI. The CDR3 DNA sequence: TGTGCCGCCCTCCGAAGCGGGACGATCACAGATACGCAGTATTTT. This sequence encodes CAALRSGTITDTQYF.

The chain carries TRBV7-9 and TRBJ2-5; no clear D. V lost 1 base and J 2 bases, leaving 14 bases between the germline ends. CDR3 length equals 16 residues. Germline V gene sequence: CDR1 SEHNR, CDR2 FQNEAQ (reference sequence). CDR3 nucleotides: TGTGCCAGCAGCTTAGTTAATAGTCACAGTCAAGAGACCCAGTACTTC. Its translation is CASSLVNSHSQETQYF.

V gene TRBV4-1 combines with J gene TRBJ2-3, with TRBD2 as a possible D gene (6 bases). Germline V gene data show CDR1 as MGHRA and CDR2 as YSYEKL. The CDR3 contains 13 residues. Trimming shortened V by 3 bases and J by 5 bases, and 9 bases separated the two germline ends. The CDR3: CASSQVGLDTQYF. CDR3 DNA sequence: TGCGCCAGCAGCCAGGTGGGACTAGATACGCAGTATTTT.

This chain uses TRBV11-2 with TRBJ2-1, with 7 bases matching TRBD1. Germline-derived CDR1 and CDR2 are SGHAT and FQNNGV. The CDR3 spans 16 residues. V was pared by 7 bases and J by 5 bases, with 14 bases of the junction left unmatched. The CDR3 DNA follows: TGTGCCAGCACCCAACCGAAGGGACAGACTCACAATGAGCAGTTCTTC. Amino acids: CASTQPKGQTHNEQFF.

The chain has TRBV10-3 and TRBJ1-1, with D hard to call. Germline CDR1 is ENHRY and CDR2 is SYGVKD. CDR3 size: 14 residues. With 6 bases removed from V and 1 base from J, the gap between germline ends came to 12 bases. CDR3 sequence: CAISDTRANTEAFF. The CDR3 DNA is TGTGCCATCAGCGATACGAGGGCGAACACTGAAGCTTTCTTT.

The genes are TRBV7-2 and TRBJ1-5, with 9 nucleotides matching TRBD1. The CDR3 runs to 16 residues. Germline V gives CDR1 SGHTA, CDR2 FQGNSA. The V and J ends lost 5 bases and 1 base, in that order; junction bases with no gene match: 6. Here the CDR3 reads CASSKTGGASNQPQHF. The CDR3 nucleotides read TGTGCCAGCAGCAAAACAGGGGGCGCGAGCAATCAGCCCCAGCATTTT.

The chain joins TRBV19 to TRBJ1-1, with no clear D. Germline CDR1 and CDR2: LNHDA and SQIVND (reference sequence). V lost 4 bases and J 1 base, leaving 7 bases between the germline ends. CDR3 size: 13 residues. This chain's CDR3 is CASSTKPNTEAFF. CDR3 in DNA: TGTGCCAGTAGTACAAAGCCGAACACTGAAGCTTTCTTT.